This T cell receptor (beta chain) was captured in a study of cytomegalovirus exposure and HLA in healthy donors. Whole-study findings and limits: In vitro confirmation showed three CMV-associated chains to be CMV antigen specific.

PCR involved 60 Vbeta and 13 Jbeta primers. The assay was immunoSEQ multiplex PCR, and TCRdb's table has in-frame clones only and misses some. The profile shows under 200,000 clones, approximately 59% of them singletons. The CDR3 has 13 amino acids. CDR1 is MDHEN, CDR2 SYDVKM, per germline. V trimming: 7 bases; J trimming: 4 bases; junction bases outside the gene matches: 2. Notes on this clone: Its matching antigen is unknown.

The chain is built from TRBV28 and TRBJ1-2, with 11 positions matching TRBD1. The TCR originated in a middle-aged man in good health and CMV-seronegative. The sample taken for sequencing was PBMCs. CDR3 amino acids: CASTGTGGYGYTF. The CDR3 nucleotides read TGTGCCAGCACCGGGACAGGGGGCTATGGCTACACCTTC.